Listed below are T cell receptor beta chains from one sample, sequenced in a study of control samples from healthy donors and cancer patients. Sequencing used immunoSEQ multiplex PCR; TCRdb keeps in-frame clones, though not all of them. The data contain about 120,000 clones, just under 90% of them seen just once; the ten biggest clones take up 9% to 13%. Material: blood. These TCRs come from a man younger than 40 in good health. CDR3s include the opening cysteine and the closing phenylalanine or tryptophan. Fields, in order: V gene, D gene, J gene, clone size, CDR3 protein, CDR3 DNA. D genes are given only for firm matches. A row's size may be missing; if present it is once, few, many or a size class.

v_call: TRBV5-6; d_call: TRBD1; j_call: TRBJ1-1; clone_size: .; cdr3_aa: CASIPGQGRIWEAFF; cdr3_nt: TGTGCCAGCATTCCGGGACAGGGGCGGATATGGGAAGCTTTCTTT
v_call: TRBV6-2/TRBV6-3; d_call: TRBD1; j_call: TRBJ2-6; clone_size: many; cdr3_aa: CASSASGTALEDSGANVLTF; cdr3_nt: TGTGCCAGCAGTGCCTCCGGGACAGCCTTGGAGGACTCTGGGGCCAACGTCCTGACTTTC
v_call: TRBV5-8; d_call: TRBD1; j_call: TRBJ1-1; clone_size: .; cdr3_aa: CASNLDRAEAFF; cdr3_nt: TGTGCCAGCAATCTAGACAGGGCCGAAGCTTTCTTT
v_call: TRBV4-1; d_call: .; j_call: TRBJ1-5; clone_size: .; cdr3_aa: CASSQDPTGARNQPQHF; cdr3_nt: TGCGCCAGCAGCCAAGATCCGACGGGGGCTCGTAATCAGCCCCAGCATTTT
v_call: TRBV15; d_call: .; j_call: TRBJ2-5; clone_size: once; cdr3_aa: CATSRGRVGWETQYF; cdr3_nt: TGTGCCACCAGCAGAGGCAGGGTGGGCTGGGAGACCCAGTACTTC
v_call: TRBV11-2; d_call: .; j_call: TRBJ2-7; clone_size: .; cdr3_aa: CASRTAVHYEQYF; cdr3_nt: TGTGCCAGCAGGACAGCTGTTCACTACGAGCAGTACTTC
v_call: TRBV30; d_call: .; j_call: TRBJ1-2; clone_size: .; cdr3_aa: CAWRSPSGYTF; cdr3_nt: TGTGCCTGGAGGAGCCCCTCGGGCTACACCTTC
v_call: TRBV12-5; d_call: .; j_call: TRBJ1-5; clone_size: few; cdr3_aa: CASGLVLDVGNQPQHF; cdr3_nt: TGTGCTAGTGGTTTGGTACTCGACGTGGGCAATCAGCCCCAGCATTTT
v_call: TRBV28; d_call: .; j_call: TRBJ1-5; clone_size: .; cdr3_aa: CASGSNQPQHF; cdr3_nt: TGTGCCAGCGGTAGCAATCAGCCCCAGCATTTT
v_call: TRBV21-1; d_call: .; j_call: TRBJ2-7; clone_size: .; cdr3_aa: CASSKGGREQYF; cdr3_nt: TGTGCCAGCAGCAAAGGGGGTCGCGAGCAGTACTTC
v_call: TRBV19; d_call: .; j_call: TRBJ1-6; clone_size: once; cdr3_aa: CASSTTVNSPLHF; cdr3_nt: TGTGCCAGTAGTACGACAGTTAATTCACCCCTCCACTTT
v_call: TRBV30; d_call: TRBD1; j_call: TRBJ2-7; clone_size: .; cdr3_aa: CAWSVQWDRSYEQYF; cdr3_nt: TGTGCCTGGAGTGTACAGTGGGACAGATCTTACGAGCAGTACTTC
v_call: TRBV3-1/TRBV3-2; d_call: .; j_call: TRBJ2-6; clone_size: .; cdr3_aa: CASSQDVSGANVLTF; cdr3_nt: TGTGCCAGCAGCCAAGATGTCTCTGGGGCCAACGTCCTGACTTTC
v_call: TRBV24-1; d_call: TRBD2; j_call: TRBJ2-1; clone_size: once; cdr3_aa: CATSVGSGGARNEQFF; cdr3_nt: TGTGCCACCAGTGTCGGCAGCGGGGGGGCTCGGAATGAGCAGTTCTTC
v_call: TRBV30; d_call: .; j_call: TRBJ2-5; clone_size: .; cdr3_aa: CAWSVRVETQYF; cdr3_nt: TGTGCCTGGAGTGTACGGGTAGAGACCCAGTACTTC
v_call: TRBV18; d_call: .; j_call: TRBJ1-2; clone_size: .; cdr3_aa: CASSPPSGEGRGYTF; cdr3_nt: TGTGCCAGCTCACCACCATCCGGGGAGGGACGCGGCTACACCTTC
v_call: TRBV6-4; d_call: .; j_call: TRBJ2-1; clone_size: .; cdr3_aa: CASSGGASSPGEQFF; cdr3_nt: TGTGCCAGCAGTGGGGGGGCTAGCAGTCCCGGTGAGCAGTTCTTC
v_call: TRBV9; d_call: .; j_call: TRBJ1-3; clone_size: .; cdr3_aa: CASSVEWESGNTIYF; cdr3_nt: TGTGCCAGCAGCGTAGAATGGGAGAGTGGAAACACCATATATTTT
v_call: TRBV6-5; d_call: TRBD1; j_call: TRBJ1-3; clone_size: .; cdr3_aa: CASSYSGTAGNTIYF; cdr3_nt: TGTGCCAGCAGTTACTCCGGGACAGCTGGAAACACCATATATTTT
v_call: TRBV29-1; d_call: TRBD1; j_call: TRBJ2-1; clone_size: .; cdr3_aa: CSVQTGTGAYNEQFF; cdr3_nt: TGCAGCGTTCAAACCGGGACAGGGGCCTACAATGAGCAGTTCTTC
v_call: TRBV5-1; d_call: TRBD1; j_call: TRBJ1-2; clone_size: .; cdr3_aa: CASRGDSNYGYTF; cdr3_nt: TGCGCCAGCAGAGGGGACAGTAACTATGGCTACACCTTC
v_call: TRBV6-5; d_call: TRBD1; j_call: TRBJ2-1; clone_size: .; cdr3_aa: CASLPGGQGRHEQFF; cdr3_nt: TGTGCCAGCCTTCCCGGGGGACAGGGCCGTCATGAGCAGTTCTTC
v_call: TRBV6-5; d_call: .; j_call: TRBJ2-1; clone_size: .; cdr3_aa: CASSLQKLSYNEQFF; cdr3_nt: TGTGCCAGCAGTCTGCAGAAGCTAAGCTACAATGAGCAGTTCTTC
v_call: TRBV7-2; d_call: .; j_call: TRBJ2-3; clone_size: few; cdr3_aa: CASSLEVPPQYF; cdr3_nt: TGTGCCAGCAGCTTAGAAGTTCCCCCGCAGTATTTT
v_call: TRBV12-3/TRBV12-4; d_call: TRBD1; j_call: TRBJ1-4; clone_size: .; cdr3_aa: CASSPLTGEKLFF; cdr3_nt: TGTGCCAGCAGTCCGCTGACAGGGGAAAAACTGTTTTTT
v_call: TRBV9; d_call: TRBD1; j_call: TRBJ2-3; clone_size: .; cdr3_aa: CASSVAWGQGGTDTQYF; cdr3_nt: TGTGCCAGCAGCGTAGCTTGGGGCCAGGGGGGCACAGATACGCAGTATTTT
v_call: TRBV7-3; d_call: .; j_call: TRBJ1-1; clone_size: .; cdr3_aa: CASSLNGGANTEAFF; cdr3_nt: TGTGCCAGCAGCTTAAACGGGGGGGCGAACACTGAAGCTTTCTTT